This TCR beta chain was profiled in a study of T cells in localized non-small cell lung cancer. General study results and limits: Tumor showed lower T cell clonality than uninvolved adjacent lung, where it was highest.

CDR3 length: 15 residues. Between the trimmed V and J ends, which lost 0 bases and 0 bases, there was a span of 8 bases. Per germline, CDR1 SGHRS and CDR2 YFSETQ. This clone was observed a handful of times. Its antigen is unknown. The repertoire was sequenced with immunoSEQ multiplex PCR; TCRdb's copy has only in-frame clones and lacks some. The repertoire holds about 48,000 clones, with roughly 77% as singletons. The chain combines TRBV5-1 with TRBJ2-3; D is ambiguous. The receptor's source is a man aged 40 to 70 with stage I squamous cell lung carcinoma. Sequencing was performed on peripheral blood, taken before any cancer treatment. DNA for the CDR3: TGCGCCAGCAGCTTGGTAGGTCAGAGCACAGATACGCAGTATTTT. Its protein product is CASSLVGQSTDTQYF.